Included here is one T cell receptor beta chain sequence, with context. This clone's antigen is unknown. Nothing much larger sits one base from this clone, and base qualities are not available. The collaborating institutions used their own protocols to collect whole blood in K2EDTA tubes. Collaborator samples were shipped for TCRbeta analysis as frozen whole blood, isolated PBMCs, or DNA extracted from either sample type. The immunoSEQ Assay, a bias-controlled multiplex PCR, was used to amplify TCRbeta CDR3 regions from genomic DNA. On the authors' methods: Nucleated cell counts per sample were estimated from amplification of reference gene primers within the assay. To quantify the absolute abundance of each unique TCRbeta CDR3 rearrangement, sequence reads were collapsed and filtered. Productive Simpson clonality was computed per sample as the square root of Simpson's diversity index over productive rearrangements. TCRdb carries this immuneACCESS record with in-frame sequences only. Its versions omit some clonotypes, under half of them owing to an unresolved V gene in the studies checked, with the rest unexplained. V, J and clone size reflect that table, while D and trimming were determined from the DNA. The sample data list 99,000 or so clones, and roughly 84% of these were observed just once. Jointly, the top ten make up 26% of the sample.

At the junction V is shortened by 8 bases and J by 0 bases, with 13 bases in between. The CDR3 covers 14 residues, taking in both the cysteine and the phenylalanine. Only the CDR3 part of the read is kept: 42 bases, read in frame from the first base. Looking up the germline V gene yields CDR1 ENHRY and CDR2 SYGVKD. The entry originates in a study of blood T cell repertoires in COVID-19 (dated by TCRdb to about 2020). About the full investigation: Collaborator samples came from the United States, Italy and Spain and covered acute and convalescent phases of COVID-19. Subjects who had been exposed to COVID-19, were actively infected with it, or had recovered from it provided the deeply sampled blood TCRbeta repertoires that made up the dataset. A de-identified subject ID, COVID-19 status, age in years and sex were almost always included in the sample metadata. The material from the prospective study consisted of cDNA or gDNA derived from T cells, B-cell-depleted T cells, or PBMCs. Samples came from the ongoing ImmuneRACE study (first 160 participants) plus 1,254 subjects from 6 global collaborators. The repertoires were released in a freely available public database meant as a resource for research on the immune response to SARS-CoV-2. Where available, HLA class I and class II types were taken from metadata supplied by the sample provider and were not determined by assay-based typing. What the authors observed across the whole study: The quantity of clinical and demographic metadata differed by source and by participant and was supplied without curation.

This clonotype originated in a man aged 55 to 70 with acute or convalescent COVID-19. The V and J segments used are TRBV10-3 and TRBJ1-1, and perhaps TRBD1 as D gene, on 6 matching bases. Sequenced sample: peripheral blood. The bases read TGTGCCATCGGCCGTACAGGGCTGAACACTGAAGCTTTCTTT. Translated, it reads CAIGRTGLNTEAFF.